This record concerns one T cell receptor (beta chain) sequence. V shed 6 bases, J shed 2 bases, and the junction held 7 bases outside the gene matches. Germline V gene data show CDR1 as SGHTA and CDR2 as FQGNSA. This CDR3 contains 15 residues. Using a J-beta primer mix together with a sample-barcoded 5' primer, a second PCR was run for roughly 6 to 12 cycles. MiXCR was run by TCRdb on the 5' RACE reads, yielding one entry per CDR3 protein. Of about 780,000 distinct CDR3 sequences listed, 46% are singletons. The entry originates in a study of blood T cells in healthy people across ages. This TCR was recovered from a man older than 75 in good health. The sequenced material came from blood. The chain has TRBV7-2 and TRBJ2-4; 7 positions match TRBD1. CDR3 loop: CASRPDRLTKNIQYF. In nucleotides, the CDR3 is TGTGCCAGCAGGCCGGACAGGTTGACCAAAAACATTCAGTACTTC.